This entry features one T cell receptor beta chain sequence. The entry originates in a study of cytomegalovirus exposure and HLA in healthy donors. The PCR had 60 Vbeta and 13 Jbeta primers. The protocol was immunoSEQ multiplex PCR, while the TCRdb copy is restricted to in-frame clones and leaves out a portion. The table shows about 200,000 clones, with over 60% occurring only once. Sample: PBMCs. The clonotype was recovered from a man aged 18 to 29 in good health and CMV-seronegative.

CDR3 in DNA: TGCGCCAGCAGGAGACAGGAACAAGAGACCCAGTACTTC. This gives the protein CASRRQEQETQYF. This chain connects TRBV5-1 to TRBJ2-5, with D maybe TRBD1 (6 bases). Trimming took off 5 bases at V and 2 bases at J, with 10 bases between the two ends. Germline V CDR1 and CDR2: SGHRS, YFSETQ. The length of the CDR3 is 13 residues.